The clone carrying this T cell receptor beta chain was picked up many times. Its antigen remains unidentified. The junction does not match germline at one end; this may be a read error. The missing CDR3 end, 3 residues past where the read stops, is filled in from the germline J gene. This sample was taken from a study of T cell clonality in common variable immunodeficiency. General study findings and limits: The cause of increased CVID clonality remains unclear without subpopulation sequencing.

Generated by immunoSEQ multiplex PCR, the TCRdb table keeps only in-frame clones and is missing some. The specimen gives approximately 75,000 clones without singletons; the ten biggest hold around 0.8%. Germline V gene data show CDR1 as LGHNA and CDR2 as YNFKEQ. The CDR3 contains 14 residues. The rearrangement links TRBV4-2 to TRBJ1-4, with TRBD1 matching 7 bases. The sample comprised peripheral blood mononuclear cells. This clonotype was sampled from a person between 18 and 75 years old in good health. Incomplete CDR3 DNA: TGCGCCAGCAGCCAAGAGAACAGGGGTGAAAAA. It translates to CASSQENRGEK. The whole CDR3 protein is CASSQENRGEKLFF.